The 15 T cell receptor beta chains presented below share a single source sample, sequenced in a study of blood T cell repertoires in COVID-19. Repertoires were generated with immunoSEQ multiplex PCR, while TCRdb's copy carries only in-frame clones and drops some. The repertoire has about 310,000 clones, around nine tenths of them found once; the top ten carry 1% to 1.5%. Material for sequencing was peripheral blood. These receptors all stem from a man between 65 and 85 years old with acute or convalescent COVID-19.

The chain couples TRBV4-3 to TRBJ2-6; the D is unclear. The CDR3 extends over 18 amino acids. V lost 0 bases and J lost 0, with 12 bases in between. Germline CDR1 LGHNA, CDR2 YSLEER. The CDR3 is CASSQERLAASGANVLTF. CDR3 bases: TGCGCCAGCAGCCAAGAGAGGCTGGCAGCCTCTGGGGCCAACGTCCTGACTTTC.

The V and J genes are TRBV2 and TRBJ2-7, with TRBD2 matching 11 bases. This CDR3 is 14 amino acids long. Germline CDR1 is SNHLY and CDR2 is FYNNEI. The ends lost 7 bases at V and 3 bases at J; junction bases unmatched: 5. The CDR3 DNA is TGTGCCAGCAATACGGGGACTAGCGGCTACGAGCAGTACTTC. This gives the protein CASNTGTSGYEQYF.

This chain uses TRBV12-3 or TRBV12-4 with TRBJ2-6, with unresolved D. V lost 5 bases to trimming and J lost 4 bases, with 6 bases between them. This CDR3 spans 13 amino acids. As DNA, the CDR3 is TGTGCCAGCAGTACAACAGGGGCCAACGTCCTGACTTTC. The encoded protein is CASSTTGANVLTF.

The chain links TRBV4-3 to TRBJ2-7, with TRBD2 identical over 7 bases. This CDR3 contains 15 residues. Germline values: CDR1 LGHNA, CDR2 YSLEER. After removal of 0 bases from V and 7 bases from J, the junction contained 9 bases not matched to a gene. The CDR3 protein is CASSQDAWREREQYF. CDR3 coding DNA: TGCGCCAGCAGCCAAGATGCGTGGCGGGAGAGAGAGCAGTACTTC.

CDR3 loop: CASSLGFSGETQYF. The CDR3 DNA follows: TGCGCCAGCAGCTTGGGGTTTTCGGGGGAGACCCAGTACTTC. The chain carries TRBV5-1 and TRBJ2-5; tentatively, D is TRBD2 (5 bases). Trimming took off 0 bases at V and 5 bases at J, with 11 bases between the two ends. Germline CDR1 SGHRS, CDR2 YFSETQ. CDR3 length: 14 amino acids.

V usage is TRBV7-2 and J usage is TRBJ1-3; possibly TRBD1 for D (6 bases). The germline gives CDR1 SGHTA, CDR2 FQGNSA. V was clipped by 1 base and J by 2 bases, with 9 bases between them. This CDR3 contains 15 residues. The CDR3: CASSLEQGAGNTIYF. CDR3 nucleotide sequence: TGTGCCAGCAGCTTAGAACAGGGCGCTGGAAACACCATATATTTT.

This rearrangement joins TRBV30 to TRBJ1-1; D unclear. The CDR3 is 15 amino acids. V gave up 2 bases and J gave up 3 bases, with 16 bases separating them. Looked up from germline, CDR1 is GTSNPN and CDR2 is SVGIG (reference sequence). CDR3 sequence reads: CAWSHYREKDTEAFF. In nucleotides, the CDR3 is TGTGCCTGGAGTCACTACCGGGAGAAGGACACTGAAGCTTTCTTT.

Here the CDR3 DNA reads TGTGCCAGCAGCTTAGACTGGACTAGCGGATACGAGCAGTACTTC. Translation gives CASSLDWTSGYEQYF. This chain links TRBV7-2 with TRBJ2-7, with 10 bases identical to TRBD2. Trimming removed 1 base from V and 4 bases from J; junction bases left unmatched: 4. This CDR3 spans 15 amino acids. Germline CDR1 and CDR2: SGHTA and FQGNSA.

V is TRBV5-6 and J is TRBJ1-1, with D possibly being TRBD1 (5 bases). This CDR3 region has 14 residues. The V end lost 2 bases, the J end lost 4 bases, and 12 bases lay between the germline ends. Germline assignment: CDR1 SGHDT and CDR2 YYEEEE. The CDR3 DNA is TGTGCCAGCAGCTTTGGGGTCGGGGGCACTGAAGCTTTCTTT. Its protein is CASSFGVGGTEAFF.

The chain joins TRBV28 to TRBJ2-5, with D uncertain. V lost 8 bases and J lost 1, with 17 bases in between. CDR1 MDHEN and CDR2 SYDVKM come from the germline V gene. The CDR3 loop spans 15 amino acids. The DNA for the CDR3 is TGTGCCAGCTTTAGTTTAGCCCACGGCCAAGAGACCCAGTACTTC. Translated, it gives CASFSLAHGQETQYF.

The chain carries TRBV7-2 and TRBJ1-1, with D possibly matching TRBD1 (5 bases). The CDR3 has 16 amino acids. The V end was cut by 5 bases, the J end by 3 bases, with 19 bases between. Germline-derived CDR1 and CDR2 are SGHTA and FQGNSA. The CDR3 DNA sequence: TGTGCCAGCAGCCCGGGCCGGGGCCGGAGGGACACTGAAGCTTTCTTT. Amino acid sequence: CASSPGRGRRDTEAFF.

V gene TRBV9 combines with J gene TRBJ2-7; 9 nucleotides align to TRBD1. Trimming at V came to 3 bases and at J to 3 bases, leaving 4 bases not matched to a gene. This CDR3 spans 14 amino acids. Per the germline V gene, CDR1 is SGDLS and CDR2 is YYNGEE. Written as DNA, the CDR3 is TGTGCCAGCAGCGAAAGGGACAGGGACTACGAGCAGTACTTC. It codes for CASSERDRDYEQYF.

This clone was recorded a few times. The chain employs TRBV2 and TRBJ2-1; no clear D gene. Germline CDR1 SNHLY, CDR2 FYNNEI. V was trimmed by 1 base and J by 4 bases, leaving 5 bases between them. The CDR3 runs 13 residues. This chain's CDR3 is CASSEDGYNEQFF. Here the CDR3 DNA reads TGTGCCAGCAGTGAAGACGGTTACAATGAGCAGTTCTTC.

The chain carries TRBV6-2 or TRBV6-3 and TRBJ2-7; D ambiguous. Germline V gene data show CDR1 as MNHEY and CDR2 as SVGEGT. V was clipped by 6 bases and J by 7 bases, with 13 bases between them. The CDR3 length is 12 residues. The CDR3: CASSNSLSEQYF. The CDR3 DNA sequence: TGTGCCAGCAGCAACAGCCTTAGTGAGCAGTACTTC.

The chain joins TRBV2 to TRBJ2-1; 7 nucleotides match TRBD2. The junction had 8 bases not matched to a gene; V was cut back by 7 bases and J by 8 bases. Germline V gives CDR1 SNHLY, CDR2 FYNNEI. The CDR3 covers 13 residues. CDR3 residues: CASKRDQDYEQFF. The CDR3 DNA sequence: TGTGCCAGCAAGCGGGACCAGGATTATGAGCAGTTCTTC.